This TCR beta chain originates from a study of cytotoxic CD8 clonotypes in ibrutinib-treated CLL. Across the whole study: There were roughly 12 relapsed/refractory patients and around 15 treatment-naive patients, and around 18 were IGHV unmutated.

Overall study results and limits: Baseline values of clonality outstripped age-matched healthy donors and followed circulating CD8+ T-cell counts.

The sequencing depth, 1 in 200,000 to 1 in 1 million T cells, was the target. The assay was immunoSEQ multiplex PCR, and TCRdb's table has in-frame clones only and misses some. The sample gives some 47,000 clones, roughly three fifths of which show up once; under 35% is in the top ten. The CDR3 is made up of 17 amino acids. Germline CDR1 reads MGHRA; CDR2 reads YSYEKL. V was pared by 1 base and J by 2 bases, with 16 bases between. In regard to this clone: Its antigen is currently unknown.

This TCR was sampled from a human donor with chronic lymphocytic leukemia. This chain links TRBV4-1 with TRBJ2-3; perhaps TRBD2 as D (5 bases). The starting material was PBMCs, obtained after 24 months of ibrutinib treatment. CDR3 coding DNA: TGCGCCAGCAGCCAAGGTTGGAGGTCCAGTGCCACAGATACGCAGTATTTT. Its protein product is CASSQGWRSSATDTQYF.